Listed below are T cell receptor beta chains from one sample, sequenced in a study of shared clonotypes between healthy human individuals. The data were produced by immunoSEQ multiplex PCR, yet TCRdb's version contains in-frame clones alone and is incomplete. The sample includes about 1,500,000 clones, around 95% seen only once; the top ten take 1% to 1.5%. Sample: naive CD4+ T cells sorted from blood. The receptors were gathered from a man aged 25 to 40 in good health. The CDR3 runs from the conserved cysteine through the conserved F or W. A D gene is named only where the DNA matches it firmly. Not every row has a clone size; where given, it reads once, few, many or a size class.

clone size	V gene	J gene	D gene	CDR3 protein	CDR3 DNA
.	TRBV10-3	TRBJ2-3	.	CAISLLAEVIDTQYF	TGTGCCATCAGTCTACTAGCCGAGGTTATAGATACGCAGTATTTT
.	TRBV5-3	TRBJ2-3	TRBD2	CARSLAWRESTDTQYF	TGTGCCAGAAGCTTGGCTTGGCGGGAGTCCACAGATACGCAGTATTTT
.	TRBV2	TRBJ2-3	TRBD1	CASSERDRGPDTQYF	TGTGCCAGCAGTGAAAGGGACAGGGGCCCAGATACGCAGTATTTT
once	TRBV2	TRBJ2-1	TRBD2	CASIKRKREENEQFF	TGTGCCAGCATAAAGCGAAAGCGGGAAGAGAATGAGCAGTTCTTC
.	TRBV11-2	TRBJ2-1	.	CASSPVPGLVFF	TGTGCCAGCAGCCCGGTCCCGGGCCTCGTGTTCTTC
.	TRBV6-6	TRBJ2-5	.	CAIGAGASETQYF	TGTGCCATCGGTGCAGGGGCCAGCGAGACCCAGTACTTC
.	TRBV5-6	TRBJ2-1	TRBD2	CASSPLERETNEQFF	TGTGCCAGCAGCCCTTTGGAGCGGGAGACTAATGAGCAGTTCTTC
.	TRBV6-1	TRBJ2-1	.	CASSTSGSSYNEQFF	TGTGCCAGCAGTACTTCCGGTAGCTCCTACAATGAGCAGTTCTTC
.	TRBV7-3	TRBJ2-2	.	CASSLRLLTGELFF	TGTGCCAGCAGCTTACGGCTCTTAACCGGGGAGCTGTTTTTT
once	TRBV2	TRBJ1-5	TRBD1	CASSEARQGADSNQPQHF	TGTGCCAGCAGTGAAGCTCGGCAGGGGGCCGACAGCAATCAGCCCCAGCATTTT
once	TRBV30	TRBJ2-3	TRBD1	CAWSATGETQYF	TGTGCCTGGAGTGCTACAGGGGAGACGCAGTATTTT
.	TRBV18	TRBJ2-7	TRBD1	CASSATPSGGSYEQYF	TGTGCCAGCTCAGCAACCCCATCAGGGGGCTCCTACGAGCAGTACTTC
.	TRBV5-1	TRBJ2-7	.	CASSLASGDHEQYF	TGCGCCAGCAGCTTGGCGTCAGGGGATCACGAGCAGTACTTC
.	TRBV11-2	TRBJ2-1	.	CASTTPRGRHNEQFF	TGTGCCAGCACCACACCCAGGGGAAGACACAATGAGCAGTTCTTC
.	TRBV6-6	TRBJ2-2	TRBD1	CASSYTDRATGELFF	TGTGCCAGCAGTTACACTGACAGGGCGACCGGGGAGCTGTTTTTT
.	TRBV29-1	TRBJ2-1	TRBD2	CSVAGLASNEQFF	TGCAGCGTTGCAGGACTAGCGTCCAATGAGCAGTTCTTC
.	TRBV5-4	TRBJ2-7	TRBD2	CASSGRTSGKNEQYF	TGTGCCAGCAGCGGGAGGACTAGCGGGAAAAACGAGCAGTACTTC
.	TRBV7-2	TRBJ2-7	.	CASSFHGEHEQYF	TGTGCCAGCAGCTTTCACGGGGAGCACGAGCAGTACTTC
.	TRBV28	TRBJ2-7	.	CASIPGPSGEQYF	TGTGCCAGCATACCCGGCCCGTCGGGGGAGCAGTACTTC
once	TRBV5-5	TRBJ2-1	.	CASSLWLAGYNEQFF	TGTGCCAGCAGCTTGTGGCTAGCCGGGTACAATGAGCAGTTCTTC
.	TRBV2	TRBJ2-1	TRBD2	CASSAGPAGTKQFF	TGTGCCAGCAGCGCAGGGCCAGCCGGGACTAAGCAGTTCTTC
.	TRBV6-4	TRBJ2-3	TRBD2	CASSATTSGNADTQYF	TGTGCCAGCAGTGCCACGACTAGCGGGAATGCAGATACGCAGTATTTT
.	TRBV27	TRBJ2-2	.	CASSSGPPTGELFF	TGTGCCAGCAGTTCTGGACCTCCCACCGGGGAGCTGTTTTTT
.	TRBV5-6	TRBJ2-6	TRBD1	CASRRTGRQVGLTF	TGTGCCAGCAGGCGGACAGGCCGACAGGTGGGCCTGACTTTC
.	TRBV27	TRBJ2-2	TRBD2	CASSLGSGRAYTGELFF	TGTGCCAGCAGTTTAGGTAGCGGGAGGGCCTACACCGGGGAGCTGTTTTTT
.	TRBV11-3	TRBJ2-1	.	CASSPGTLSYNEQFF	TGTGCCAGCAGCCCCGGGACTTTATCCTACAATGAGCAGTTCTTC
.	TRBV7-2	TRBJ1-4	TRBD1	CASAGQGREKLFF	TGTGCCAGCGCCGGACAGGGTCGTGAAAAACTGTTTTTT
.	TRBV7-9	TRBJ2-1	TRBD1	CASSFGPDRGPFF	TGTGCCAGCAGCTTTGGGCCCGACAGGGGTCCGTTCTTC
.	TRBV12-5	TRBJ2-5	.	CASGLGLQGLQETQYF	TGTGCTAGTGGTTTGGGATTACAGGGACTTCAAGAGACCCAGTACTTC
.	TRBV28	TRBJ1-4	TRBD1	CASSPKQGPFEKLFF	TGTGCCAGCAGTCCCAAACAGGGGCCCTTTGAAAAACTGTTTTTT
.	TRBV10-3	TRBJ2-6	.	CAISDSKFSGANVLTF	TGTGCCATCAGTGACAGTAAGTTCTCTGGGGCCAACGTCCTGACTTTC
.	TRBV5-8	TRBJ2-1	TRBD2	CASSPSGRYGEQFF	TGTGCCAGCAGCCCCAGCGGGAGGTATGGCGAGCAGTTCTTC
.	TRBV28	TRBJ2-7	TRBD2	CASSFLQASGSFMRSEQYF	TGTGCCAGCAGTTTTCTCCAAGCTAGCGGGAGTTTCATGAGAAGCGAGCAGTACTTC
.	TRBV7-2	TRBJ1-2	.	CASSLGGVVYYGYTF	TGTGCCAGCAGCTTAGGCGGGGTCGTTTACTATGGCTACACCTTC
.	TRBV6-5	TRBJ1-1	TRBD1	CASRGQVNTEAFF	TGTGCCAGCAGAGGACAGGTGAACACTGAAGCTTTCTTT
.	TRBV27	TRBJ1-2	.	CATSPQGHGYTF	TGTGCCACCTCACCGCAGGGGCATGGCTACACCTTC
.	TRBV6-1	TRBJ1-1	.	CASRTGTPNTEAFF	TGTGCCAGCAGGACCGGGACACCGAACACTGAAGCTTTCTTT
.	TRBV5-1	TRBJ1-5	TRBD1	CASSYGQGGTQHF	TGCGCCAGCAGCTACGGACAGGGTGGTACCCAGCATTTT
.	TRBV6-5	TRBJ1-3	.	CASSYGLTSGNTIYF	TGTGCCAGCAGCTACGGTCTGACCTCTGGAAACACCATATATTTT
.	TRBV2	TRBJ2-3	.	CASSERWRGTDTQYF	TGTGCCAGCAGTGAACGTTGGCGAGGCACAGATACGCAGTATTTT
.	TRBV28	TRBJ2-3	TRBD2	CASSVTGTSGRSQYF	TGTGCCAGCAGTGTTACCGGGACTAGCGGGAGATCGCAGTATTTT
.	TRBV10-2	TRBJ2-1	TRBD2	CASSDGGWSSYNEQFF	TGCGCCAGCAGTGACGGGGGGTGGTCCTCCTACAATGAGCAGTTCTTC
.	TRBV4-3	TRBJ2-7	TRBD2	CASSQDLTGGAREQYF	TGCGCCAGCAGCCAAGATTTGACGGGGGGTGCTCGGGAGCAGTACTTC
once	TRBV6-5	TRBJ2-5	.	CASRAGSETQYF	TGTGCCAGCAGAGCAGGTTCAGAGACCCAGTACTTC
.	TRBV30	TRBJ2-7	.	CAWSVSGRGEQYF	TGTGCCTGGAGTGTATCGGGCCGGGGCGAGCAGTACTTC
.	TRBV20-1	TRBJ2-1	.	CSATLNEQFF	TGCAGTGCCACACTCAATGAGCAGTTCTTC
.	TRBV29-1	TRBJ2-7	.	CSGLPASKQYF	TGCAGCGGTTTGCCGGCGTCGAAGCAGTACTTC
.	TRBV25-1	TRBJ1-1	.	CASSGGWGTEAFF	TGTGCCAGCAGTGGAGGTTGGGGCACTGAAGCTTTCTTT